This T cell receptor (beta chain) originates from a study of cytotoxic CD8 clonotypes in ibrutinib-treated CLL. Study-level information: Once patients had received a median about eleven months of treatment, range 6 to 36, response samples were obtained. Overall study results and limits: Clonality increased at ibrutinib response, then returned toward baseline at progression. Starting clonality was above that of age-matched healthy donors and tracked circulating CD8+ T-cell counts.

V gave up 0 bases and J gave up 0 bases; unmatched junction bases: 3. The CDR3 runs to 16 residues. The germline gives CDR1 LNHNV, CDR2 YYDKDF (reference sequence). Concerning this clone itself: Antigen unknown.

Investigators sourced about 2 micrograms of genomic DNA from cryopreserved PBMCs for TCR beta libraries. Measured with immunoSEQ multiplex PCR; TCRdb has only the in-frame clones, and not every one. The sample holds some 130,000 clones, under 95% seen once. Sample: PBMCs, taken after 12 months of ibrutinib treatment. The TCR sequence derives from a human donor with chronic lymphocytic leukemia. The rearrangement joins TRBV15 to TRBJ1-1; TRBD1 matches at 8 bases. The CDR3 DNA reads TGTGCCACCAGCAGAGAGACAGGGGTAGTGAACACTGAAGCTTTCTTT. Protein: CATSRETGVVNTEAFF.